Listed below are T cell receptor beta chains from one sample, sequenced in a study of cytomegalovirus exposure and HLA in healthy donors. Assay: immunoSEQ multiplex PCR; the TCRdb copy retains only in-frame clones and omits some. This sample has 80,000 to 100,000 clones; around 81% occur once, and the top ten carry about 4.9%. The sequenced material came from PBMCs. The receptors shown here come from a man aged 35-49 years in good health and CMV-seropositive. CDR3s include the opening cysteine and the closing phenylalanine or tryptophan. A D gene is named only where the DNA matches it firmly. Part of the rows lack a size; the others show once, few, many or a class for expanded clones.

V	D	size	J	DNA	CDR3
TRBV9	.	.	TRBJ2-2	TGTGCCAGCAGCCCTAGAGGAGGGGGCAACACCGGGGAGCTGTTTTTT	CASSPRGGGNTGELFF
TRBV5-4	TRBD1	.	TRBJ1-1	TGTGCCAGCAGCTTGGAACAGGGGGCTGGGGCTGAAGCTTTCTTT	CASSLEQGAGAEAFF
TRBV6-5	.	.	TRBJ2-3	TGTGCCAGCAGCCGGGATCACCCCGGCCCAGATACGCAGTATTTT	CASSRDHPGPDTQYF
TRBV6-6	TRBD1	.	TRBJ1-4	TGTGCCAGCAGACCGGACAGGGTGGGTGAAAAGCTGTTTTTT	CASRPDRVGEKLFF
TRBV9	TRBD1	.	TRBJ1-6	TGTGCCAGCACCACAGGGGGCTTTGCTGATTCACCCCTCCACTTT	CASTTGGFADSPLHF
TRBV5-1	TRBD1	.	TRBJ2-1	TGCGCCAGCAGCTTGGAGGGACAGGGGACCCATGAGCAGTTCTTC	CASSLEGQGTHEQFF
TRBV14	TRBD1	few	TRBJ2-7	TGTGCCAGCAGCCAAGATTACAGGGGGGAGCAGTACTTC	CASSQDYRGEQYF
TRBV5-1	.	.	TRBJ1-1	TGCGCCAGCAGCTTGTATACAGAGAACACTGAAGCTTTCTTT	CASSLYTENTEAFF
TRBV14	TRBD2	.	TRBJ2-5	TGTGCCAGCAGCCCCCTGGGAGGGGCCCTCGAGACCCAGTACTTC	CASSPLGGALETQYF
TRBV5-4	.	once	TRBJ1-2	TGTGCCAGCAGCTTACAGGGAAGCTATGGCTACACCTTC	CASSLQGSYGYTF
TRBV5-4	TRBD2	.	TRBJ2-1	TGTGCCAGCAGCTCATATCATAGCGGGGTCGATGAGCAGTTCTTC	CASSSYHSGVDEQFF
TRBV5-4	TRBD2	once	TRBJ2-7	TGTGCCAGCAGCTGGGGACTAGCGGGGAGGTCCGAGCAGTACTTC	CASSWGLAGRSEQYF
TRBV6-1	.	.	TRBJ1-5	TGTGCCAGCAGTGAAGGGAGGTCGTTGAGGCATCAGCCCCAGCATTTT	CASSEGRSLRHQPQHF
TRBV5-1	TRBD1	.	TRBJ2-1	TGCGCCAGCAGCTCAGACAGGGACTACAATGAGCAGTTCTTC	CASSSDRDYNEQFF
TRBV5-1	TRBD2	.	TRBJ2-7	TGCGCCAGCAGCTTGGGTAGCGGGAGTGGAGAGCAGTACTTC	CASSLGSGSGEQYF
TRBV7-2	TRBD2	.	TRBJ2-1	TGTGCCAGCAGCTCCTTAGCGGGATCACTCTACAATGAGCAGTTCTTC	CASSSLAGSLYNEQFF
TRBV6-5	.	.	TRBJ1-1	TGTGCCAGCAGCGCAGGGCGGGAAGCTTTCTTT	CASSAGREAFF
TRBV2	TRBD2	.	TRBJ2-2	TGTGCCAGCAGACTAGCGGGGGGGCAATCCGGGGAGCTGTTTTTT	CASRLAGGQSGELFF
TRBV28	.	.	TRBJ2-1	TGTGCCAGCAGTTTCCGGGGGTTGACGGGAAATGAGCAGTTCTTC	CASSFRGLTGNEQFF
TRBV11-3	TRBD1	.	TRBJ2-3	TGTGCCAGCAGCTTGCGGGACAGGGGGTCCACAGATACGCAGTATTTT	CASSLRDRGSTDTQYF
TRBV2	.	.	TRBJ2-2	TGTGCCAGCAGTGGACAGGCCACCGGGGAGCTGTTTTTT	CASSGQATGELFF
TRBV28	.	once	TRBJ1-4	TGTGCCAGCAGTTTATGGGGAGGGCAGGGTGAAAAACTGTTTTTT	CASSLWGGQGEKLFF
TRBV27	.	.	TRBJ1-1	TGTGCCAGCTTGGAACACCAGGGGTCCGAAGCTTTCTTT	CASLEHQGSEAFF
TRBV28	.	few	TRBJ2-3	TGTGCCAGCGGCCCTCCGGGACTCAGCACAGATACGCAGTATTTT	CASGPPGLSTDTQYF
TRBV12-2	.	once	TRBJ1-1	TGTGCAAGTCGCTTAGTGGAAATGGGGACTTATTCTATGAACACTGAAGCTTTCTTT	CASRLVEMGTYSMNTEAFF
TRBV5-4	TRBD1	.	TRBJ1-1	TGTGCCAGCACGGGAGGGGGCACGGAGAACACTGAAGCTTTCTTT	CASTGGGTENTEAFF
TRBV13	TRBD1	.	TRBJ2-7	TGTGCCAGCAGCTTAAGACAGGGCCACGAGCAGTACTTC	CASSLRQGHEQYF
TRBV28	TRBD1	.	TRBJ2-1	TGTGCCAGCAATTTACAGGGGGCAAATGAGCAGTTCTTC	CASNLQGANEQFF
TRBV9	.	once	TRBJ2-2	TGTGCCAGCAGCGCCTCTGACTCAAACACCGGGGAGCTGTTTTTT	CASSASDSNTGELFF
TRBV7-8	TRBD2	few	TRBJ2-5	TGTGCCAGCAGCTTAGCGTACACGGGACTAGCGGGAGGAGAGACCCAGTACTTC	CASSLAYTGLAGGETQYF
TRBV7-3	.	.	TRBJ1-1	TGTGCCAGCAGCTTAACGGGAGGGGGTGAAGCTTTCTTT	CASSLTGGGEAFF
TRBV9	.	once	TRBJ1-2	TGTGCCAGCGGTCAGGGCCATGGCTACACCTTC	CASGQGHGYTF
TRBV10-1	.	.	TRBJ2-7	TGCGCCAGCAGTGATCCCCGGGACTTCTCCTACGAGCAGTACTTC	CASSDPRDFSYEQYF
TRBV7-9	TRBD1	.	TRBJ1-1	TGTGCCAGCAGCATGAGACCGGGCCCAGGGGGCTTGAACACTGAAGCTTTCTTT	CASSMRPGPGGLNTEAFF
TRBV6-5	TRBD1	once	TRBJ1-1	TGTGCCAGCAGTTACTCCACAGGGGCCGGCTCAGGAGCTTTCTTT	CASSYSTGAGSGAFF
TRBV6-5	TRBD1	.	TRBJ1-6	TGTGCCAGCAGTTGGGACAGGGGGTCACCCCTCCACTTT	CASSWDRGSPLHF
TRBV2	TRBD1	.	TRBJ2-5	TGTGCCAGCCTCCGGGACAGAAACCAAGAGGCCCAGTACTTC	CASLRDRNQEAQYF
TRBV5-1	TRBD1	few	TRBJ2-7	TGCGCCAGCAGCGCCCCGGGACAGGGGGCTTACGAGCAGTACTTC	CASSAPGQGAYEQYF
TRBV7-9	.	.	TRBJ1-4	TGTGCCAGCAGCTTAGGGCATCAAAATGAAAAACTGTTTTTT	CASSLGHQNEKLFF